Below, 14 T cell receptor beta chains from the same sample are listed, as sequenced in a study of CD8 T cells in Susac syndrome. cDNA came from about 0.46 to 1 ug RNA primed by random hexamers. TCRdb reprocessed the immunoSEQ multiplex PCR reads via MiXCR and lists one record per CDR3 protein. The sample includes about 210,000 distinct CDR3 sequences, 94% of them seen just once. The specimen sequenced was CD4+ T cells from PBMCs. Source of these receptors: a human donor with Susac syndrome.

The rearrangement uses TRBV19 and TRBJ1-6; D gene uncertain. The CDR3 extends over 15 amino acids. V gave up 4 bases and J gave up 10 bases, with 17 bases separating them. Germline assignment: CDR1 LNHDA and CDR2 SQIVND (reference sequence). In DNA, the CDR3 is TGTGCCAGTAGTAGAGGGCAGGACTTCGGCTCACCCCTCCACTTT. Protein: CASSRGQDFGSPLHF.

The chain joins TRBV10-3 to TRBJ1-6; 7 bases are shared with TRBD1. The CDR3 totals 18 residues. J was trimmed by 2 bases and V by 0 bases; bases with no gene match: 7. CDR1 and CDR2 (germline): ENHRY, SYGVKD. CDR3 nucleotide sequence: TGTGCCATCAGTGAGTCGAGGGACAGAGGACCCTATAATTCACCCCTCCACTTT. As protein: CAISESRDRGPYNSPLHF.

J is TRBJ2-3 and V is TRBV7-2; TRBD2 matches at 14 bases. After removal of 5 bases from V and 5 bases from J, the junction contained 3 bases not matched to a gene. CDR1 is SGHTA and CDR2 is FQGNSA in the germline V gene. The CDR3 covers 15 residues. The CDR3 loop reads CASSPGTSGGDTQYF. The CDR3 DNA reads as TGTGCCAGCAGCCCCGGGACTAGCGGGGGAGATACGCAGTATTTT.

The V and J genes are TRBV20-1 and TRBJ1-1; D possibly corresponds to TRBD1 (5 bases). This CDR3 contains 13 residues. Trimming cost V 6 bases and J 4 bases, with 15 bases left between them. Per the germline V gene, CDR1 is DFQATT and CDR2 is SNEGSKA (reference sequence). The CDR3, as DNA: TGCAGTGCCGAGGATCAGGGAACCACTGAAGCTTTCTTT. This codes for CSAEDQGTTEAFF.

V is TRBV11-2 and J is TRBJ2-2; D not resolved. The germline V gene encodes CDR1 SGHAT and CDR2 FQNNGV. V shed 4 bases and J shed 4 bases, with 7 bases lying between them. The CDR3 length is 13 residues. As DNA, the CDR3 is TGTGCCAGCAGCTCCCACAGCACCGGGGAGCTGTTTTTT. Translating gives CASSSHSTGELFF.

The chain recombines TRBV27 with TRBJ2-7; D may match TRBD1 or TRBD2 (5 bases each). V was clipped by 8 bases and J by 2 bases, with 16 bases between them. The length of the CDR3 is 14 residues. CDR1 MNHEY and CDR2 SMNVEV come from the germline V gene (reference sequence). CDR3 loop: CASSGRDGTYEQYF. CDR3 nucleotide sequence: TGTGCCAGCTCCGGACGGGACGGCACCTACGAGCAGTACTTC.

The CDR3 is CASSQTFAGTGDIYNEQFF. For the CDR3, the DNA is TGTGCCAGCAGCCAAACTTTCGCCGGGACAGGGGATATCTACAATGAGCAGTTCTTC. The chain employs TRBV14 and TRBJ2-1; 10 nucleotides align to TRBD1. Germline V gene data show CDR1 as SGHDN and CDR2 as FVKESK. The CDR3 contains 19 residues. J gave up 3 bases and V 2 bases, and 13 bases lay outside the gene matches.

The V call is TRBV5-1, the J call TRBJ1-5; 9 nucleotides line up with TRBD1. Trimming cost V 0 bases and J 2 bases; bases outside gene matches: 3. Germline lookup yields CDR1 SGHRS and CDR2 YFSETQ. The CDR3 runs 16 residues. In DNA form, the CDR3 reads TGCGCCAGCAGCTTGGGGGGACAGGGAGGCAATCAGCCCCAGCATTTT. This sequence encodes CASSLGGQGGNQPQHF. Supplemented by reference TRBV5-1 and TRBJ1-5, the full variable domain reads KAGVTQTPRYLIKTRGQQVTLSCSPISGHRSVSWYQQTPGQGLQFLFEYFSETQRNKGNFPGRFSGRQFSNSRSEMNVSTLELGDSALYLCASSLGGQGGNQPQHFGDGTRLSIL.

This chain uses TRBV7-9 with TRBJ2-1; D assignment may be TRBD1 or TRBD2 (7 bases each). Trimming stripped 0 bases from V and 7 bases from J, with 16 bases between. The germline V gene encodes CDR1 SEHNR and CDR2 FQNEAQ (reference sequence). The CDR3 runs 16 residues. The CDR3 reads CASSLAGGGGENEQFF. The CDR3 DNA sequence: TGTGCCAGCAGCTTAGCGGGAGGGGGCGGTGAGAATGAGCAGTTCTTC.

V and J are TRBV6-6 and TRBJ1-1; D is uncertain. The germline V gene has CDR1 MNHNY and CDR2 SVGAGI (reference sequence). The CDR3 consists of 10 residues. The germline V and J ends were trimmed by 4 bases and 8 bases, with 5 bases remaining between them. In DNA, the CDR3 is TGTGCCAGCAGTTCAATCGAAGCTTTCTTT. It codes for CASSSIEAFF.

The chain couples TRBV20-1 to TRBJ2-3, with TRBD2 matching over 7 bases. V shed 2 bases and J 1 base; nucleotides not matched to a gene: 6. CDR1 and CDR2 from the germline V gene are DFQATT and SNEGSKA (reference sequence). The CDR3 is made up of 15 amino acids. The CDR3 sequence is CSARKAGGGTDTQYF. CDR3 sequence (DNA): TGCAGTGCTAGAAAGGCTGGGGGGGGCACAGATACGCAGTATTTT.

This sequence joins TRBV2 and TRBJ1-4, with a weak D call TRBD1 (5 bases). From germline, CDR1 is SNHLY and CDR2 FYNNEI. CDR3 size: 14 residues. Trimming shortened V by 4 bases and J by 8 bases, and 14 bases separated the two germline ends. The CDR3 sequence is CASSVGEGGEKLFF. CDR3 DNA sequence: TGTGCCAGCAGTGTAGGGGAGGGAGGCGAAAAACTGTTTTTT.

V and J are TRBV7-2 and TRBJ2-2; 12 nucleotides match TRBD1. The CDR3 covers 15 residues. After removal of 5 bases from V and 6 bases from J, the junction contained 4 bases not matched to a gene. Germline values: CDR1 SGHTA, CDR2 FQGNSA. CDR3 bases: TGTGCCAGCAGCGGGACAGGGGGCAGGGCCGGGGAGCTGTTTTTT. As protein: CASSGTGGRAGELFF.

CDR3 in amino acids: CASRTSYEQYF. CDR3 DNA: TGTGCCAGCAGGACCAGCTACGAGCAGTACTTC. This chain uses TRBV6-2 or TRBV6-3 with TRBJ2-7, with D hard to call. This CDR3 contains 11 residues. From germline, CDR1 is MNHEY and CDR2 SVGEGT. Trimming cost V 6 bases and J 3 bases, with 6 bases left between them.